This is a list of T cell receptor beta chains from one sample in a study of CD8 T cells in Susac syndrome. Using its own MiXCR run on the immunoSEQ multiplex PCR reads, TCRdb lists one record per CDR3 protein. The sample consists of 250,000 to 350,000 distinct CDR3 sequences, roughly 94% of them appearing once. Sequencing input: CD4+ T cells from PBMCs. The receptors here all came from a human donor with multiple sclerosis. Each CDR3 is given with its conserved first and last residue. The order of the fields is clone size, V gene, J gene, D gene, CDR3 protein, CDR3 DNA. The D gene is left open where the match is weak. Clone size is not always given. Where it is, it says once, few, many or a class for expanded clones.

clone_size: once
v_call: TRBV6-5
j_call: TRBJ1-1
d_call: .
cdr3_aa: CASSKDTYRREAFF
cdr3_nt: TGTGCCAGCAGTAAGGACACCTACAGGCGCGAAGCTTTCTTT

clone_size: .
v_call: TRBV4-1
j_call: TRBJ2-3
d_call: .
cdr3_aa: CASSQAHGQQGDTQYF
cdr3_nt: TGCGCCAGCAGCCAAGCCCATGGGCAGCAGGGGGATACGCAGTATTTT

clone_size: .
v_call: TRBV5-5
j_call: TRBJ2-5
d_call: .
cdr3_aa: CASSFRARGETQYF
cdr3_nt: TGTGCCAGCAGCTTCCGGGCTAGGGGAGAGACCCAGTACTTC

clone_size: .
v_call: TRBV6-5
j_call: TRBJ2-2
d_call: .
cdr3_aa: CASSYSISRGTGELFF
cdr3_nt: TGTGCCAGCAGTTACTCGATTAGCCGGGGCACCGGGGAGCTGTTTTTT

clone_size: .
v_call: TRBV19
j_call: TRBJ2-1
d_call: .
cdr3_aa: CASSQGLSYNEQFF
cdr3_nt: TGTGCCAGTAGCCAGGGGCTCTCCTACAATGAGCAGTTCTTC

clone_size: .
v_call: TRBV5-1
j_call: TRBJ1-5
d_call: TRBD1
cdr3_aa: CASSPTGEQPQHF
cdr3_nt: TGCGCCAGCAGCCCGACAGGGGAACAGCCCCAGCATTTT

clone_size: .
v_call: TRBV29-1
j_call: TRBJ2-3
d_call: .
cdr3_aa: CSVGSWEDTQYF
cdr3_nt: TGCAGCGTGGGGAGCTGGGAGGATACGCAGTATTTT

clone_size: .
v_call: TRBV19
j_call: TRBJ1-6
d_call: .
cdr3_aa: CASKNLYNSPLHF
cdr3_nt: TGTGCCAGTAAGAACCTGTATAATTCACCCCTCCACTTT

clone_size: .
v_call: TRBV29-1
j_call: TRBJ2-7
d_call: TRBD1
cdr3_aa: CSVDGQGVYEQYF
cdr3_nt: TGCAGCGTTGACGGCCAGGGGGTTTACGAGCAGTACTTC

clone_size: .
v_call: TRBV7-9
j_call: TRBJ2-7
d_call: .
cdr3_aa: CASSSRGSYEQYF
cdr3_nt: TGTGCCAGCAGCTCTAGGGGGAGTTACGAGCAGTACTTC

clone_size: .
v_call: TRBV2
j_call: TRBJ2-7
d_call: .
cdr3_aa: CASREWAGFGEQYF
cdr3_nt: TGTGCCAGCAGGGAATGGGCAGGGTTCGGCGAGCAGTACTTC

clone_size: once
v_call: TRBV15
j_call: TRBJ2-7
d_call: .
cdr3_aa: CATSRDAMGSFNEQYF
cdr3_nt: TGTGCCACCAGCAGAGATGCTATGGGATCTTTTAACGAGCAGTACTTC

clone_size: .
v_call: TRBV6-2/TRBV6-3
j_call: TRBJ2-3
d_call: .
cdr3_aa: CASGPEGAFTDTQYF
cdr3_nt: TGTGCCAGCGGTCCTGAGGGAGCTTTCACAGATACGCAGTATTTT

clone_size: few
v_call: TRBV6-1
j_call: TRBJ2-5
d_call: TRBD1
cdr3_aa: CASSRTGGLTETQYF
cdr3_nt: TGTGCCAGCAGTAGGACAGGGGGCCTTACGGAGACCCAGTACTTC

clone_size: .
v_call: TRBV7-3
j_call: TRBJ2-1
d_call: TRBD2
cdr3_aa: CASSFTTSGEQFF
cdr3_nt: TGTGCCAGCAGCTTCACCACTAGCGGGGAGCAGTTCTTC

clone_size: .
v_call: TRBV13
j_call: TRBJ2-1
d_call: TRBD2
cdr3_aa: CASSSGRLAGGVNEQFF
cdr3_nt: TGTGCCAGCAGCTCCGGCCGACTAGCGGGGGGGGTCAATGAGCAGTTCTTC

clone_size: .
v_call: TRBV11-2
j_call: TRBJ1-6
d_call: .
cdr3_aa: CASSPGSGEGSPLHF
cdr3_nt: TGTGCCAGCAGCCCCGGCTCAGGGGAGGGTTCACCCCTCCACTTT

clone_size: .
v_call: TRBV3-1
j_call: TRBJ1-2
d_call: TRBD1
cdr3_aa: CASSQKGTVYGYTF
cdr3_nt: TGTGCCAGCAGCCAAAAGGGGACAGTGTATGGCTACACCTTC

clone_size: .
v_call: TRBV29-1
j_call: TRBJ1-1
d_call: .
cdr3_aa: CSVGNRASTEAFF
cdr3_nt: TGCAGCGTTGGTAACAGGGCGAGTACTGAAGCTTTCTTT

clone_size: .
v_call: TRBV19
j_call: TRBJ1-5
d_call: .
cdr3_aa: CASSNYSPQHF
cdr3_nt: TGTGCCAGTAGTAATTATTCGCCCCAGCATTTT

clone_size: .
v_call: TRBV7-3
j_call: TRBJ2-5
d_call: .
cdr3_aa: CASSLTGAGTQYF
cdr3_nt: TGTGCCAGCAGTTTAACCGGAGCGGGGACCCAGTACTTC

clone_size: .
v_call: TRBV30
j_call: TRBJ2-1
d_call: TRBD2
cdr3_aa: CAWGPLGAGDNEQFF
cdr3_nt: TGTGCCTGGGGGCCTTTGGGAGCGGGGGACAATGAGCAGTTCTTC

clone_size: .
v_call: TRBV5-1
j_call: TRBJ2-3
d_call: .
cdr3_aa: CASSTPRTRDRTDTQYF
cdr3_nt: TGCGCCAGCAGCACTCCTCGGACACGGGACCGCACAGATACGCAGTATTTT

clone_size: .
v_call: TRBV20-1
j_call: TRBJ2-1
d_call: TRBD1
cdr3_aa: CRPGQGVNEQFF
cdr3_nt: TGCAGGCCGGGACAGGGGGTGAATGAGCAGTTCTTC

clone_size: .
v_call: TRBV19
j_call: TRBJ1-1
d_call: TRBD1
cdr3_aa: CASTDRGNTEAFF
cdr3_nt: TGTGCCAGTACCGACAGGGGGAACACTGAAGCTTTCTTT

clone_size: .
v_call: TRBV7-9
j_call: TRBJ1-2
d_call: .
cdr3_aa: CASSVISNYGYTF
cdr3_nt: TGTGCCAGCAGCGTTATATCTAACTATGGCTACACCTTC

clone_size: .
v_call: TRBV5-6
j_call: TRBJ1-1
d_call: TRBD1
cdr3_aa: CASSPLGGLNTEAFF
cdr3_nt: TGTGCCAGCAGCCCCCTAGGGGGCCTGAACACTGAAGCTTTCTTT

clone_size: .
v_call: TRBV2
j_call: TRBJ2-3
d_call: TRBD1
cdr3_aa: CASSADRAADTQYF
cdr3_nt: TGTGCCAGCAGTGCGGACAGGGCCGCAGATACGCAGTATTTT

clone_size: .
v_call: TRBV20-1
j_call: TRBJ2-7
d_call: TRBD2
cdr3_aa: CSARDGGERGYEQYF
cdr3_nt: TGCAGTGCTAGAGATGGGGGGGAGCGGGGCTACGAGCAGTACTTC

clone_size: .
v_call: TRBV4-1
j_call: TRBJ1-2
d_call: TRBD1
cdr3_aa: CASSQVTGGIFNYGYTF
cdr3_nt: TGCGCCAGCAGCCAAGTGACAGGGGGCATCTTTAACTATGGCTACACCTTC

clone_size: .
v_call: TRBV29-1
j_call: TRBJ2-1
d_call: TRBD2
cdr3_aa: CSVEAVAGEQFF
cdr3_nt: TGCAGCGTTGAAGCCGTAGCGGGTGAGCAGTTCTTC

clone_size: .
v_call: TRBV12-3/TRBV12-4
j_call: TRBJ1-4
d_call: .
cdr3_aa: CASSWVRGEKLFF
cdr3_nt: TGTGCCAGCAGTTGGGTACGGGGTGAAAAACTGTTTTTT

clone_size: .
v_call: TRBV7-9
j_call: TRBJ1-1
d_call: .
cdr3_aa: CASSLVGHPKGTEAFF
cdr3_nt: TGTGCCAGCAGCTTAGTGGGGCACCCGAAAGGAACTGAAGCTTTCTTT